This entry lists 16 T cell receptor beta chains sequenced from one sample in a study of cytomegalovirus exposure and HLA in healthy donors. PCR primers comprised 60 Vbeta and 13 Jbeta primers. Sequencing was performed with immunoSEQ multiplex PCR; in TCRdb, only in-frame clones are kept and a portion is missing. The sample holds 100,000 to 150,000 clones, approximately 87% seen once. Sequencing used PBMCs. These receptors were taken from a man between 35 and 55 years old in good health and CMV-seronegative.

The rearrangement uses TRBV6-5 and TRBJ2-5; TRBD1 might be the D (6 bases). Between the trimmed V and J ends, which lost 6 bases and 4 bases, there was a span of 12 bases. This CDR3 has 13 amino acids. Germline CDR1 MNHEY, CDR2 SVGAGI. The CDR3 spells CASRSPGAETQYF. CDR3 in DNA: TGTGCCAGCAGGTCCCCAGGGGCAGAGACCCAGTACTTC.

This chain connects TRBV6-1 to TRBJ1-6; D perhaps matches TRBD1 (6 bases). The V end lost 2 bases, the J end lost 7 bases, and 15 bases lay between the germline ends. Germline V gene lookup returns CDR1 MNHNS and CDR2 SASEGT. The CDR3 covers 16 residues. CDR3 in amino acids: CASSEFRGAGNSPLHF. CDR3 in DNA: TGTGCCAGCAGTGAATTCCGGGGGGCAGGCAATTCACCCCTCCACTTT.

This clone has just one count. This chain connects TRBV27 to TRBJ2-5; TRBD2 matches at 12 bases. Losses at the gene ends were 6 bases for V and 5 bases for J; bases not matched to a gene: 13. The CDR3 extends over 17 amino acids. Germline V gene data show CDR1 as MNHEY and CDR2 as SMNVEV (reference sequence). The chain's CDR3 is CASSFRGTSGWGETQYF. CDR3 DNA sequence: TGTGCCAGCAGCTTCCGGGGGACTAGCGGGTGGGGGGAGACCCAGTACTTC.

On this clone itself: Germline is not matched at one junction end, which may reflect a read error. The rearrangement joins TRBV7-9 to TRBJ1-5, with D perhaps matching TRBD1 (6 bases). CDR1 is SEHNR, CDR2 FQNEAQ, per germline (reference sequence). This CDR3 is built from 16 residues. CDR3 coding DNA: TGTTCCAGCAGCTTAGCCGTAGGACAGTTCAATCAGCCCCAGCATTTT. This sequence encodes CSSSLAVGQFNQPQHF.

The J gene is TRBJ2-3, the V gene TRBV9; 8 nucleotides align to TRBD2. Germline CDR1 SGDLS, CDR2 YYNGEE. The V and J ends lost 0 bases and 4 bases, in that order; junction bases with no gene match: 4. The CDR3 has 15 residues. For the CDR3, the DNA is TGTGCCAGCAGCGTAGCGGGAGGGAGCCCAGATACGCAGTATTTT. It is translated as CASSVAGGSPDTQYF.

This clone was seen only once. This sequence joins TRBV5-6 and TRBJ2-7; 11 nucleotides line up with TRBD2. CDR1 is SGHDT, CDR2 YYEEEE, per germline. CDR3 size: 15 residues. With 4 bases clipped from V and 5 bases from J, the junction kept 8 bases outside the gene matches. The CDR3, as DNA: TGTGCCAGCAGCCCCCTGTCTAGCGGGGGGAACGAGCAGTACTTC. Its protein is CASSPLSSGGNEQYF.

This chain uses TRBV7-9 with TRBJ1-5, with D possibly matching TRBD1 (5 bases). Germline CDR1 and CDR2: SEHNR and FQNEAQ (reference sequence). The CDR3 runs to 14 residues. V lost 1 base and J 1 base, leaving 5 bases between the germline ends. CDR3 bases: TGTGCCAGCAGCTTAGGACAGAGCAATCAGCCCCAGCATTTT. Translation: CASSLGQSNQPQHF.

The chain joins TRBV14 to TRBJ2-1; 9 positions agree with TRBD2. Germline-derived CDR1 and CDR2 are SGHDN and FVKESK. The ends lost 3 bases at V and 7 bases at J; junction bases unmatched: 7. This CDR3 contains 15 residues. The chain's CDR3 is CASSHVASGKNEQFF. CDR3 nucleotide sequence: TGTGCCAGCAGCCATGTGGCTAGCGGGAAGAATGAGCAGTTCTTC.

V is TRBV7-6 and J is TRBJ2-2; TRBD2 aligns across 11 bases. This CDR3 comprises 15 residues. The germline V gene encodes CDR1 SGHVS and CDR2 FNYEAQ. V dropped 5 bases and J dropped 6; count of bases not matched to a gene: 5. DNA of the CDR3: TGTGCCAGCAGCATGGTAGCGGGGGGGCCCGGGGAGCTGTTTTTT. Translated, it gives CASSMVAGGPGELFF.

The CDR3 loop is CAWTPRQDTEAFF. The DNA for the CDR3 is TGTGCCTGGACCCCCCGGCAGGACACTGAAGCTTTCTTT. The chain recombines TRBV30 with TRBJ1-1; D uncertain. V lost 4 bases and J lost 3, with 12 bases in between. The CDR3 is made up of 13 amino acids. Germline V CDR1 and CDR2: GTSNPN, SVGIG (reference sequence).

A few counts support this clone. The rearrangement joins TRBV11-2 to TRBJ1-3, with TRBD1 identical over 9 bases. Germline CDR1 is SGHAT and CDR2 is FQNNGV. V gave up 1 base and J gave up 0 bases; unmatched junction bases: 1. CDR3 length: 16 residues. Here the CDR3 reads CASSLGTGVSGNTIYF. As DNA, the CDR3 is TGTGCCAGCAGCTTAGGGACAGGGGTCTCTGGAAACACCATATATTTT.

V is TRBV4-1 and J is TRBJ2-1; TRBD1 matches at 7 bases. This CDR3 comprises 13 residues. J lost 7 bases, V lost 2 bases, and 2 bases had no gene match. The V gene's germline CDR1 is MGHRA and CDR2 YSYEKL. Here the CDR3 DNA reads TGCGCCAGCAGCCAACTCAGGGGGAATGAGCAGTTCTTC. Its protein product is CASSQLRGNEQFF.

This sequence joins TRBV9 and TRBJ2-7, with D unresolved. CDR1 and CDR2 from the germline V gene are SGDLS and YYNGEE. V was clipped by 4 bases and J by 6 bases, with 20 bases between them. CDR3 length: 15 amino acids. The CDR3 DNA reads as TGTGCCAGCAGCCCAAGCTCCGCCCCGATCGCCGAGCAGTACTTC. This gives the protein CASSPSSAPIAEQYF.

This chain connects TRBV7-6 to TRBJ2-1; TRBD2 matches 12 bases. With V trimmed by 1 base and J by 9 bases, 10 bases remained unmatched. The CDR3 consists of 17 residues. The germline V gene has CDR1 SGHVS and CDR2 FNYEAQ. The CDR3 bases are TGTGCCAGCAGCTTAGTGCTAGCGGGAGGGCCTTTGGGTGAGCAGTTCTTC. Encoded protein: CASSLVLAGGPLGEQFF.

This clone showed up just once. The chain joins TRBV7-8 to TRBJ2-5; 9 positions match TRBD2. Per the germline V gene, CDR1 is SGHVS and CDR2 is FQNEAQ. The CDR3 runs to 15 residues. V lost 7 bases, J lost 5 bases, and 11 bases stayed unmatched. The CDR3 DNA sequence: TGTGCCAGCAAACTGACTAGCGGCCGGGGGGAGACCCAGTACTTC. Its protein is CASKLTSGRGETQYF.

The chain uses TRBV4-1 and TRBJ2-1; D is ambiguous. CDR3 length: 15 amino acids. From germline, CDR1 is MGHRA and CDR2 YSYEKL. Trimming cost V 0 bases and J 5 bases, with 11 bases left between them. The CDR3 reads CASSQDIEIHNEQFF. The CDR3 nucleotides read TGCGCCAGCAGCCAAGATATCGAGATCCACAATGAGCAGTTCTTC.